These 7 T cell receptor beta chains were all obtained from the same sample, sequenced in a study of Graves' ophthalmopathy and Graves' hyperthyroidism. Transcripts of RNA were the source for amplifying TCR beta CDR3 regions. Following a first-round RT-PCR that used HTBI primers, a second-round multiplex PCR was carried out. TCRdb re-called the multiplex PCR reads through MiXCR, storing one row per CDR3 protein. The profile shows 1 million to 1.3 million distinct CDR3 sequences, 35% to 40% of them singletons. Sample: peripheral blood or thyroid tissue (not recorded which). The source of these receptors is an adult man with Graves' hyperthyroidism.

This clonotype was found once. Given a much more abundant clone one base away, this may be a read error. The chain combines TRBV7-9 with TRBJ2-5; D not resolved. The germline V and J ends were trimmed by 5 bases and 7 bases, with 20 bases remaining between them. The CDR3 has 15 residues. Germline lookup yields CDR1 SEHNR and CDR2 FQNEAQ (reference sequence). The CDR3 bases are TGTGCCAGCAGCCAAATGCAGGCGGCGTTGGGGACCCAGTACTTC. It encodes CASSQMQAALGTQYF.

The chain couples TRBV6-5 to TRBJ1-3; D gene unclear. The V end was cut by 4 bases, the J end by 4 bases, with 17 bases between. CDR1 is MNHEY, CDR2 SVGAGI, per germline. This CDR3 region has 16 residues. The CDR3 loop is CASSSLSGRRGNTIYF. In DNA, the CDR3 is TGTGCCAGCAGTTCCTTAAGCGGTCGGCGAGGAAACACCATATATTTT.

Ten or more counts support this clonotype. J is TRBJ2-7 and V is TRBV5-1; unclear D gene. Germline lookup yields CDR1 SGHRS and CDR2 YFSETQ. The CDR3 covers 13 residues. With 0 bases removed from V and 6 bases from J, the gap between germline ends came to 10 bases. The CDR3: CASSLGGTPEQYF. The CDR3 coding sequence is TGCGCCAGCAGCTTGGGCGGCACCCCCGAGCAGTACTTC.

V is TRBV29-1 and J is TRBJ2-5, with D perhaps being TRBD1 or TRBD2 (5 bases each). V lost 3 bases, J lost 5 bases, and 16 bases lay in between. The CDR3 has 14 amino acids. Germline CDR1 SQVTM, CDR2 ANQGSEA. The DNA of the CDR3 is TGCAGCGTTGAGGGGCCAGGGAGAGGGGAGACCCAGTACTTC. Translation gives CSVEGPGRGETQYF.

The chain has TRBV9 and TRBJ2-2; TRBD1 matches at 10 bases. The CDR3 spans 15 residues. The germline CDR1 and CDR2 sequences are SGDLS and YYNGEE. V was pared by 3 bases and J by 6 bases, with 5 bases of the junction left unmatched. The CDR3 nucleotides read TGTGCCAGCAGCGCCGGGACAGGGGCGGCCGGGGAGCTGTTTTTT. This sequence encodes CASSAGTGAAGELFF.

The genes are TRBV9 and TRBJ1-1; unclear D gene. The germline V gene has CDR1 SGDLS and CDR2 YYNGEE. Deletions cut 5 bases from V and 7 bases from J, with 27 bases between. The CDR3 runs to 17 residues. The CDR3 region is CASSYAPNYLEHNEAFF. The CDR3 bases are TGTGCCAGCAGTTACGCCCCAAACTACTTGGAACATAATGAAGCTTTCTTT.

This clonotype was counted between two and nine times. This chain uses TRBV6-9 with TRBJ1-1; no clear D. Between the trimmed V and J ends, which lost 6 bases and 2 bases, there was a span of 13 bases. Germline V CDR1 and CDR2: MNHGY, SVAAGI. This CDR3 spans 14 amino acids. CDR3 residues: CASSADTDNTEAFF. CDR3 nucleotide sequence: TGTGCCAGCAGCGCTGATACAGATAACACTGAAGCTTTCTTT.